This entry is about one TCR beta chain. The antigen is undetermined. Researchers ran the PCR with 60 Vbeta and 13 Jbeta primers. The table came from immunoSEQ multiplex PCR; TCRdb's copy has only in-frame clones and leaves some out. Of approximately 160,000 clones in the sample, roughly three quarters were seen once. Per the germline V gene, CDR1 is MNHEY and CDR2 is SVGAGI. The CDR3 spans 13 residues. This sample stems from a study of cytomegalovirus exposure and HLA in healthy donors. Study summary: In a previous analysis, about 100 million unique TCR beta sequences were found from 170 million or so T cells.

Overall study findings and caveats: The study reported that TCR beta sequences accurately predicted HLA-A and HLA-B alleles in most subjects. Sequencing depth roughly uniform across donors was assumed in presence/absence analyses. In a later analysis, TCR beta V- and J-gene trimming was associated with a missense DCLRE1C variant.

The specimen was PBMCs. The receptor comes from a male donor in good health and CMV-seropositive. The chain combines TRBV6-5 with TRBJ2-5, with TRBD1 matching over 8 bases. With the DNA end fitting TRBJ2-7 better, the J assignment may be wrong. The CDR3 DNA reads TGTGCCAGCAGTCAACTGGACAGGGTCGAGCAGTACTTC. This translates into CASSQLDRVEQYF.